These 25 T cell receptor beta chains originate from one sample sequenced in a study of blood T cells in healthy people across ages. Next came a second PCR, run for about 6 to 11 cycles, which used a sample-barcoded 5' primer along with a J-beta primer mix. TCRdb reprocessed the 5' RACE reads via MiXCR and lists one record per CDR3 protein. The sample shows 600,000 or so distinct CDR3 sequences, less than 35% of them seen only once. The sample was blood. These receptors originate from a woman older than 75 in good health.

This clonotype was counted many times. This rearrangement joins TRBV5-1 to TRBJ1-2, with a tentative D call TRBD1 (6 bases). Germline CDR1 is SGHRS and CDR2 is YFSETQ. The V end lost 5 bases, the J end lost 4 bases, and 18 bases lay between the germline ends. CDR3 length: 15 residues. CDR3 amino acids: CASRLNSGAGYGYTF. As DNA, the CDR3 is TGCGCCAGCAGGCTTAATTCAGGGGCTGGCTATGGCTACACCTTC.

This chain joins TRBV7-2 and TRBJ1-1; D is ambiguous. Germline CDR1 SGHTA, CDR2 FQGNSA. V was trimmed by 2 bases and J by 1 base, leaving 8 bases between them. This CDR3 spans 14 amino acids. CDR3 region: CASSLWEWNTEAFF. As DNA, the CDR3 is TGTGCCAGCAGCTTATGGGAGTGGAACACTGAAGCTTTCTTT.

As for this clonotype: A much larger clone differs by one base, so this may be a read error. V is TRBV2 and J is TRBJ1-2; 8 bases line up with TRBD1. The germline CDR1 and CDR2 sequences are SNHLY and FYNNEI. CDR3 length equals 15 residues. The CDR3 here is CASSPGGFGGYGDTF. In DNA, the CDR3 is TGTGCCAGCAGTCCAGGGGGCTTTGGGGGATATGGCGACACCTTC.

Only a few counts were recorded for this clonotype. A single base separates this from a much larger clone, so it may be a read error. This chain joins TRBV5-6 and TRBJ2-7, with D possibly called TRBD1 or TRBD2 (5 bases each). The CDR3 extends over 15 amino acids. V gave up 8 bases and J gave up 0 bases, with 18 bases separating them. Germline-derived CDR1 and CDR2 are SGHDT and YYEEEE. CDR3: CASVKIGAASYEQYF. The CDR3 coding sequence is TGTGCCAGTGTCAAGATCGGGGCAGCCTCCTACGAGCAGTACTTC. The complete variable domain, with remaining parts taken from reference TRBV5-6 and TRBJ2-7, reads DAGVTQSPTHLIKTRGQQVTLRCSPKSGHDTVSWYQQALGQGPQFIFQYYEEEERQRGNFPDRFSGHQFPNYSSELNVNALLLGDSALYLCASVKIGAASYEQYFGPGTRLTVT.

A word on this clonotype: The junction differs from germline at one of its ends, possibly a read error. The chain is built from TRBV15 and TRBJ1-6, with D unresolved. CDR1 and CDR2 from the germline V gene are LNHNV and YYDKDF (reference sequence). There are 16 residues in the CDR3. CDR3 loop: CATSRDIASYNSPLHF. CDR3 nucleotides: TGCGCCACCAGCAGAGACATAGCCTCCTATAATTCACCCCTCCACTTT.

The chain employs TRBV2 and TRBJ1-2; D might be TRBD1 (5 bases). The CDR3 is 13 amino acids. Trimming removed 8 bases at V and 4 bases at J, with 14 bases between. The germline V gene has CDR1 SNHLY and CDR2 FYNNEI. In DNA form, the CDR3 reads TGTGCCAGCTTTGGCGGGGGGATCTATGGCTACACCTTC. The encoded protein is CASFGGGIYGYTF.

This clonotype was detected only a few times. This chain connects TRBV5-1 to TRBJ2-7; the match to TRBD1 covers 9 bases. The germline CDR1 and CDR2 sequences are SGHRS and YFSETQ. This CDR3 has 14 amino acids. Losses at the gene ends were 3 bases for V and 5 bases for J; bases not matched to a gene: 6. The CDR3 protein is CASSYRGRLDEQYF. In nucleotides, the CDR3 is TGCGCCAGCAGCTACAGGGGGCGACTCGACGAGCAGTACTTC.

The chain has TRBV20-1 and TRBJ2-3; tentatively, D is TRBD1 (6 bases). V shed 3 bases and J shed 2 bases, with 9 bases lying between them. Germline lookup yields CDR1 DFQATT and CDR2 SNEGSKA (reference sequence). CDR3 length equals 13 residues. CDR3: CSASRGITDTQYF. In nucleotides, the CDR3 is TGCAGTGCTAGTAGGGGGATCACAGATACGCAGTATTTT.

CDR3 residues: CASTRTPAGETQYF. The CDR3 nucleotides are TGTGCCAGCACCCGGACCCCGGCGGGGGAGACCCAGTACTTC. This rearrangement joins TRBV27 to TRBJ2-5, with a weak D call TRBD2 (6 bases). Per the germline V gene, CDR1 is MNHEY and CDR2 is SMNVEV (reference sequence). CDR3 length equals 14 residues. Trimming removed 7 bases at V and 5 bases at J, with 17 bases between.

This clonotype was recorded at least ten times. CDR3 sequence: CASPGGESQPQHF. The CDR3 nucleotides are TGTGCCTCCCCAGGGGGAGAGAGTCAGCCCCAGCATTTT. The chain has TRBV30 and TRBJ1-5; 7 positions agree with TRBD1. The CDR3 loop spans 13 amino acids. CDR1 and CDR2 from the germline V gene are GTSNPN and SVGIG (reference sequence). Trimming cost V 7 bases and J 6 bases; bases outside gene matches: 9. The full variable domain, its missing parts supplied by reference TRBV30 and TRBJ1-5, is SQTIHQWPATLVQPVGSPLSLECTVEGTSNPNLYWYRQAAGRGLQLLFYSVGIGQISSEVPQNLSASRPQDRQFILSSKKLLLSDSGFYLCASPGGESQPQHFGDGTRLSIL.

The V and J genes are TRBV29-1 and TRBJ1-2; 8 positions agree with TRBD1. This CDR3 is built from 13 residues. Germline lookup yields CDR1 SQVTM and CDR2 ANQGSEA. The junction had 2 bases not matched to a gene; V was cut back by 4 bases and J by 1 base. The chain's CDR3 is CSVGTGNNYGYTF. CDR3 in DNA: TGCAGCGTTGGGACAGGGAATAACTATGGCTACACCTTC.

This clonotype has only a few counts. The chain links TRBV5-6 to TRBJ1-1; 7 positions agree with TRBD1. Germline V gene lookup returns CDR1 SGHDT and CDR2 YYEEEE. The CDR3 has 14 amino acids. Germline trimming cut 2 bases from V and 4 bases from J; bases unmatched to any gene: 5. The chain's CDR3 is CASSFQGDFTEAFF. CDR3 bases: TGTGCCAGCAGCTTCCAGGGGGATTTCACTGAAGCTTTCTTT.

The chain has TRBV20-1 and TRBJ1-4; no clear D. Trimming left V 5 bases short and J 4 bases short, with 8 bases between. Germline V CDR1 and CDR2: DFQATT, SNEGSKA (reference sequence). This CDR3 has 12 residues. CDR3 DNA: TGCAGTGCTCTTGGGGTTAATGAAAAACTGTTTTTT. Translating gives CSALGVNEKLFF.

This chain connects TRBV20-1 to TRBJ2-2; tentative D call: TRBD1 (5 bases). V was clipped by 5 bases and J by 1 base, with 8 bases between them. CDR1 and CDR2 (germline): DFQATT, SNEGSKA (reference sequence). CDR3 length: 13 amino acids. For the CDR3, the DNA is TGCAGTGCTCCAGGGTTGAACACCGGGGAGCTGTTTTTT. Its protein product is CSAPGLNTGELFF.

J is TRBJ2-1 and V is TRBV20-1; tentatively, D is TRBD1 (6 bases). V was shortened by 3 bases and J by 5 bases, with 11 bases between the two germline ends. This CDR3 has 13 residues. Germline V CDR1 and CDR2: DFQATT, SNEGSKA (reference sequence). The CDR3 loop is CSARGDIHNEQFF. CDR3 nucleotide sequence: TGCAGTGCTAGGGGGGACATACACAATGAGCAGTTCTTC.

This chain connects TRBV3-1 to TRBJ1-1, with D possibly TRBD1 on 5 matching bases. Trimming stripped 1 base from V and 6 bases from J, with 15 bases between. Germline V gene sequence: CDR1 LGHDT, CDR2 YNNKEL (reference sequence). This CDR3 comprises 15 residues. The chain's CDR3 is CASSQGRGSLAEAFF. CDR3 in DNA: TGTGCCAGCAGCCAAGGGAGGGGCAGCCTTGCTGAAGCTTTCTTT.

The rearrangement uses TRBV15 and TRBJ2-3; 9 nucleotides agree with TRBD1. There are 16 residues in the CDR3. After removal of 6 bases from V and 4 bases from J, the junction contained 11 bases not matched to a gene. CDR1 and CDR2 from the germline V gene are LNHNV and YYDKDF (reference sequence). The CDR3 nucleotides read TGTGCCACCAGACCGCGAAGGACAGGGGCCGCAGATACGCAGTATTTT. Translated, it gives CATRPRRTGAADTQYF.

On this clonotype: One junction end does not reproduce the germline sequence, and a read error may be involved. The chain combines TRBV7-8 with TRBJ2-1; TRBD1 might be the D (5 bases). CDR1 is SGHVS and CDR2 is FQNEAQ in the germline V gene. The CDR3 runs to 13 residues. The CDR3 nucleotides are TGCGCCAGCAGCTTAGGACACTCCTACGAGCAGTTCTTC. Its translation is CASSLGHSYEQFF.

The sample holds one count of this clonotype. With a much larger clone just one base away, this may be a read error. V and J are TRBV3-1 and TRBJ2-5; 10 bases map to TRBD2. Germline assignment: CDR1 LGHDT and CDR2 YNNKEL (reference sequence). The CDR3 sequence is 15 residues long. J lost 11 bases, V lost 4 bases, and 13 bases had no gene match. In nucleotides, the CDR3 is TGTGCCAGCAGCCCGCTAGCGGGGGACGGCAATGAGCAGTACTTC. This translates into CASSPLAGDGNEQYF.

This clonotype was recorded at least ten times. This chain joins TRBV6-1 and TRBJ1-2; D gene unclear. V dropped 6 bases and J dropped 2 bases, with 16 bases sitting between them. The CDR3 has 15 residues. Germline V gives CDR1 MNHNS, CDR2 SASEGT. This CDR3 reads CASRPGDRLNYGYTF. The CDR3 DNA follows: TGTGCCAGCAGACCCGGTGATCGTCTGAACTATGGCTACACCTTC.

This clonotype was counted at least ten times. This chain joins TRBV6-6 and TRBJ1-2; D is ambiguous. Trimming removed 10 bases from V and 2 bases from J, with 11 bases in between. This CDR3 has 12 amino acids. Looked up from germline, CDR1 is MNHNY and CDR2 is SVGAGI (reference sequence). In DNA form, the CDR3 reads TGTGCCACCGCTCCTACAAACTATGGCTACACCTTC. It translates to CATAPTNYGYTF.

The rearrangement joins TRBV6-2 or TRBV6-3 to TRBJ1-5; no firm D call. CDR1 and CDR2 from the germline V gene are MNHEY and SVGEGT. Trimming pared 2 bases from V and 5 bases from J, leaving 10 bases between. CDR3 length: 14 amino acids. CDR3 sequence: CASSYISRHQPQHF. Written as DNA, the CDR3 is TGTGCCAGCAGTTACATCAGTCGGCATCAGCCCCAGCATTTT.

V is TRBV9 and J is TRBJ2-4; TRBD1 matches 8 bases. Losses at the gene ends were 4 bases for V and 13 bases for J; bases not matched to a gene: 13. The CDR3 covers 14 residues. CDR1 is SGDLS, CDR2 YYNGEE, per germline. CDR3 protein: CASSSRGQDGEQYF. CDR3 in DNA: TGTGCCAGCAGCTCCCGGGGACAGGATGGGGAGCAGTACTTC. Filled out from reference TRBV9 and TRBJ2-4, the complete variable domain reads DSGVTQTPKHLITATGQRVTLRCSPRSGDLSVYWYQQSLDQGLQFLIQYYNGEERAKGNILERFSAQQFPDLHSELNLSSLELGDSALYFCASSSRGQDGEQYFGAGTRLSVL.

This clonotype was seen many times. The CDR3 nucleotides are TGCGCCAGCAGCCCGACAGGTAGCTCCTACAATGAGCAGTTCTTC. This sequence encodes CASSPTGSSYNEQFF. The chain couples TRBV5-1 to TRBJ2-1; perhaps TRBD1 as D (6 bases). The CDR3 contains 15 residues. The V end was cut by 4 bases, the J end by 0 bases, with 11 bases between. Germline assignment: CDR1 SGHRS and CDR2 YFSETQ.

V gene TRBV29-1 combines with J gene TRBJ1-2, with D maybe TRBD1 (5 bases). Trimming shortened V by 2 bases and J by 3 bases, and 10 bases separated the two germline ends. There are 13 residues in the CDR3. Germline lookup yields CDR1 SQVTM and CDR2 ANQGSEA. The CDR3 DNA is TGCAGCGTTGAAAAGCCCAGGGACTATGGCTACACCTTC. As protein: CSVEKPRDYGYTF.